The 25 T cell receptor beta chains below come from one sample, sequenced in a study of CD4+ T cells in melanoma. TCRdb keeps only in-frame clones here, not all; method: immunoSEQ multiplex PCR. Among roughly 9,600 clones, around 67% were seen once, and the ten largest hold approximately 25%. The sequenced sample was cells from a culture (not recorded whether cultured in vitro). The receptors were gathered from a human donor with melanoma.

This rearrangement joins TRBV4-1 to TRBJ2-7; D gene uncertain. The CDR3 has 14 amino acids. The germline V gene has CDR1 MGHRA and CDR2 YSYEKL. V lost 1 base and J 1 base, leaving 8 bases between the germline ends. CDR3 bases: TGCGCCAGCAGCCAAGTTTCGCTTTCCTACGAGCAGTACTTC. Amino acids: CASSQVSLSYEQYF.

The V and J genes are TRBV24-1 and TRBJ1-2; D is possibly TRBD1 (5 bases). CDR1 is KGHDR, CDR2 SFDVKD, per germline. Trimming removed 3 bases at V and 6 bases at J, with 16 bases between. The CDR3 runs to 15 residues. The CDR3 DNA follows: TGTGCCACCAGTGATCCCAATGGGGGGGACGATGGCTACACCTTC. Translation: CATSDPNGGDDGYTF.

V is TRBV9 and J is TRBJ2-1; 9 bases are a match to TRBD1. Germline lookup yields CDR1 SGDLS and CDR2 YYNGEE. V was clipped by 4 bases and J by 7 bases; unmatched bases: 12. The CDR3 is 16 residues long. CDR3 DNA sequence: TGTGCCAGCAGCCCACGCCTCCGGGACAGGGCAAATGAGCAGTTCTTC. It translates to CASSPRLRDRANEQFF.

J is TRBJ2-5 and V is TRBV18; weak D call: TRBD2 (6 bases). The V end was cut by 3 bases, the J end by 2 bases, with 7 bases between. The length of the CDR3 is 13 residues. Germline V lookup: CDR1 KGHSH, CDR2 LQKENI. CDR3 coding DNA: TGTGCCAGCTCACCGACTAGGCAAGAGACCCAGTACTTC. Protein product: CASSPTRQETQYF.

V is TRBV6-6 and J is TRBJ1-2, with D tentatively TRBD1 (6 bases). Trimming took 5 bases from V and 8 from J, leaving 15 bases between them. CDR3 length equals 13 residues. The germline CDR1 and CDR2 sequences are MNHNY and SVGAGI (reference sequence). The CDR3 DNA follows: TGTGCCAGCAGTAGGACAGCTCAGGGAGGCTACACCTTC. This gives the protein CASSRTAQGGYTF.

The chain combines TRBV24-1 with TRBJ2-2, with 7 bases lining up with TRBD1. Germline-derived CDR1 and CDR2 are KGHDR and SFDVKD. This CDR3 has 15 amino acids. V gave up 6 bases and J gave up 2 bases; unmatched junction bases: 5. CDR3: CATSKGGTNTGELFF. DNA of the CDR3: TGTGCCACCAGTAAAGGGGGCACAAACACCGGGGAGCTGTTTTTT.

The chain uses TRBV6-4 and TRBJ1-2; 8 nucleotides align to TRBD1. V lost 5 bases to trimming and J lost 8 bases; unmatched junction nucleotides: 13. The V gene's germline CDR1 is MRHNA and CDR2 SNTAGT. The CDR3 length is 15 residues. The CDR3 nucleotides read TGTGCCAGCAGTACCGACGGGACAGGTCATGGCGGCTACACCTTC. Translated, it gives CASSTDGTGHGGYTF.

This clone has more than one count but fewer than ten. The chain uses TRBV11-2 and TRBJ2-5; 7 bases line up with TRBD1. The CDR3 is 13 amino acids. Losses at the gene ends were 5 bases for V and 3 bases for J; bases not matched to a gene: 3. CDR1 is SGHAT and CDR2 is FQNNGV in the germline V gene. CDR3 DNA sequence: TGTGCCAGCAGCCGGACAGGAAAAGAGACCCAGTACTTC. It encodes CASSRTGKETQYF.

This clone was observed a handful of times. This chain connects TRBV3-1 (or the pseudogene TRBV3-2) to TRBJ2-2, with D perhaps matching TRBD1 or TRBD2 (5 bases each). Germline CDR1 and CDR2: LGHDT and YNNKEL (reference sequence). V lost 4 bases and J 10 bases, leaving 19 bases between the germline ends. The CDR3 has 15 residues. The CDR3 reads CASSLGDYGTTELFF. The DNA for the CDR3 is TGTGCCAGCAGCCTTGGCGACTATGGGACGACGGAGCTGTTTTTT.

The J gene is TRBJ1-1, the V gene TRBV29-1; 9 bases are a match to TRBD1. Trimming took 7 bases from V and 0 from J; bases not matched to a gene: 6. CDR1 and CDR2 from the germline V gene are SQVTM and ANQGSEA. CDR3 length equals 14 residues. The CDR3 reads CSALDRGMNTEAFF. The CDR3 bases are TGCAGCGCCTTGGACAGGGGCATGAACACTGAAGCTTTCTTT.

This clone has a handful of counts. The genes are TRBV13 and TRBJ2-7; a possible D gene is TRBD1 (6 bases). CDR3 size: 15 residues. Trimming removed 4 bases at V and 3 bases at J, with 16 bases between. The V gene's germline CDR1 is PRHDT and CDR2 FYEKMQ (reference sequence). CDR3 nucleotide sequence: TGTGCCAGCAGCTACTACACGGGACAACACTACGAGCAGTACTTC. Translating it yields CASSYYTGQHYEQYF.

This clone was found a few times. V and J are TRBV6-5 and TRBJ1-5, with D tentatively TRBD1 (6 bases). The CDR3 length is 14 residues. The germline gives CDR1 MNHEY, CDR2 SVGAGI. V was clipped by 6 bases and J by 10 bases, with 19 bases between them. DNA for the CDR3: TGTGCCAGCAGGCACTACACAGGGCAGGGTCCCCAGCATTTT. This sequence encodes CASRHYTGQGPQHF.

The chain joins TRBV5-1 to TRBJ2-7; 13 positions match TRBD2. Germline trimming cut 3 bases from V and 4 bases from J; bases unmatched to any gene: 7. Per the germline V gene, CDR1 is SGHRS and CDR2 is YFSETQ. The CDR3 has 16 amino acids. Here the CDR3 reads CASSSGLAGDFYEQYF. CDR3 nucleotide sequence: TGCGCCAGCAGCTCTGGACTAGCGGGGGATTTTTACGAGCAGTACTTC.

The chain couples TRBV5-8 to TRBJ2-7; D is possibly TRBD1 (6 bases). The germline CDR1 and CDR2 sequences are SGHTS and YDEGEE. Trimming shortened V by 4 bases and J by 7 bases, and 30 bases separated the two germline ends. CDR3 length equals 18 residues. CDR3 residues: CASSRAVGGTGTEGEQYF. In nucleotides, the CDR3 is TGTGCCAGCAGCCGTGCTGTTGGTGGAACAGGGACGGAAGGGGAGCAGTACTTC. Supplemented by reference TRBV5-8 and TRBJ2-7, the full variable domain reads EAGVTQSPTHLIKTRGQQATLRCSPISGHTSVYWYQQALGLGLQFLLWYDEGEERNRGNFPPRFSGRQFPNYSSELNVNALELEDSALYLCASSRAVGGTGTEGEQYFGPGTRLTVT.

The J gene is TRBJ1-4, the V gene TRBV14, with D perhaps TRBD1 (6 bases). This CDR3 is built from 16 residues. The V gene lost 4 bases and the J gene lost 8 bases, with 20 bases spanning the gap. Germline V gives CDR1 SGHDN, CDR2 FVKESK. CDR3 sequence (DNA): TGTGCCAGCAGCCTTACCACAGGGTCCGGACTGGAAAAACTGTTTTTT. It yields the protein CASSLTTGSGLEKLFF.

The rearrangement joins TRBV11-2 to TRBJ1-1, with D unclear. Trimming took 4 bases from V and 4 from J, leaving 10 bases between them. Germline CDR1 reads SGHAT; CDR2 reads FQNNGV. This CDR3 has 13 residues. As DNA, the CDR3 is TGTGCCAGCAGCTCGCGCGGGGTCACTGAAGCTTTCTTT. Its protein is CASSSRGVTEAFF. The full variable domain, completed using reference TRBV11-2 and TRBJ1-1, is EAGVAQSPRYKIIEKRQSVAFWCNPISGHATLYWYQQILGQGPKLLIQFQNNGVVDDSQLPKDRFSAERLKGVDSTLKIQPAKLEDSAVYLCASSSRGVTEAFFGQGTRLTVV.

J is TRBJ2-3 and V is TRBV7-2, with D possibly being TRBD2 (7 bases). V gave up 0 bases and J gave up 2 bases, with 9 bases separating them. The CDR3 runs to 15 residues. Germline values: CDR1 SGHTA, CDR2 FQGNSA. CDR3 protein: CASSLAGGPTDTQYF. The CDR3 region has the DNA TGTGCCAGCAGCTTAGCGGGGGGGCCCACAGATACGCAGTATTTT.

The chain recombines TRBV6-5 with TRBJ1-4; D is unresolved. The CDR3 sequence is 13 residues long. CDR1 MNHEY and CDR2 SVGAGI come from the germline V gene. Trimming removed 2 bases from V and 3 bases from J, with 4 bases in between. CDR3 in DNA: TGTGCCAGCAGTTACGGGGCTAATGAAAAACTGTTTTTT. Encoded protein: CASSYGANEKLFF.

The genes are TRBV18 and TRBJ2-7; TRBD2 matches at 8 bases. V lost 3 bases, J lost 9 bases, and 13 bases stayed unmatched. The germline V gene has CDR1 KGHSH and CDR2 LQKENI. This CDR3 spans 15 amino acids. The CDR3 DNA is TGTGCCAGCTCACCGAACCCGGGAAGCGGGGGCGGGCAGTACTTC. It encodes CASSPNPGSGGGQYF.

The chain carries TRBV29-1 and TRBJ2-7; 7 nucleotides line up with TRBD1. With V trimmed by 4 bases and J by 4 bases, 7 bases remained unmatched. CDR3 length: 13 amino acids. Germline V gives CDR1 SQVTM, CDR2 ANQGSEA. The CDR3 here is CSVVNRGRYEQYF. Written as DNA, the CDR3 is TGCAGCGTTGTAAACAGGGGTCGTTACGAGCAGTACTTC.

This clone came up a few times. This chain joins TRBV11-1 and TRBJ2-1; D is possibly TRBD2 (5 bases). Looked up from germline, CDR1 is SGHAT and CDR2 is FQDESV (reference sequence). The CDR3 is 16 residues long. V lost 7 bases, J lost 7 bases, and 23 bases lay in between. The CDR3: CASKWRVDSFWNEQFF. CDR3 bases: TGTGCCAGCAAATGGCGGGTTGATTCTTTTTGGAATGAGCAGTTCTTC. Filled out from reference TRBV11-1 and TRBJ2-1, the complete variable domain reads EAEVAQSPRYKITEKSQAVAFWCDPISGHATLYWYRQILGQGPELLVQFQDESVVDDSQLPKDRFSAERLKGVDSTLKIQPAELGDSAMYLCASKWRVDSFWNEQFFGPGTRLTVL.

The chain couples TRBV3-1 (or the pseudogene TRBV3-2) to TRBJ1-2, with D perhaps TRBD1 (6 bases). The CDR3 covers 13 residues. The germline V gene has CDR1 LGHDT and CDR2 YNNKEL (reference sequence). The V gene lost 1 base and the J gene lost 5 bases, with 8 bases spanning the gap. The CDR3 DNA reads TGTGCCAGCAGCCAAGCCAGGGGATATGGCTACACCTTC. Protein sequence: CASSQARGYGYTF.

The chain couples TRBV5-4 to TRBJ2-3; 7 nucleotides line up with TRBD1. The V segment lost 4 bases and the J segment 13 bases; nucleotides outside the gene matches: 9. Germline V gives CDR1 SGHNT, CDR2 YYREEE (reference sequence). This CDR3 region has 12 residues. In nucleotides, the CDR3 is TGTGCCAGCAGCCCACCGGGACAGTCTAAGTATTTT. Amino acid sequence: CASSPPGQSKYF.

The rearrangement joins TRBV27 to TRBJ1-1; D remains ambiguous. The CDR3 is made up of 16 amino acids. V was clipped by 5 bases and J by 4 bases, with 20 bases between them. Germline-derived CDR1 and CDR2 are MNHEY and SMNVEV (reference sequence). In DNA, the CDR3 is TGTGCCAGCAGTCTTTCTGATGGGAGAAGGCGCACTGAAGCTTTCTTT. Its translation is CASSLSDGRRRTEAFF.

The rearrangement links TRBV6-5 to TRBJ1-5, with D perhaps matching TRBD1 (6 bases). The CDR3 runs to 14 residues. Germline CDR1 is MNHEY and CDR2 is SVGAGI. Trimming left V 5 bases short and J 1 base short, with 9 bases between. Written as DNA, the CDR3 is TGTGCCAGCAGTCGGACAGCGAGCAATCAGCCCCAGCATTTT. Protein: CASSRTASNQPQHF.